This entry lists 13 T cell receptor beta chains sequenced from one sample in a study of chemoradiotherapy in HPV16-positive cancers. Sequencing was performed with immunoSEQ multiplex PCR; in TCRdb, only in-frame clones are kept and a portion is missing. The data contain about 1,200 clones, around four fifths of them singletons. The sequences come from tumor tissue, collected from a patient who underwent chemoradiotherapy. The receptors here all came from a human donor with HPV-associated anogenital cancer.

The V and J genes are TRBV7-2 and TRBJ2-1; D may correspond to TRBD1 or TRBD2 (5 bases each). CDR1 SGHTA and CDR2 FQGNSA come from the germline V gene. This CDR3 has 16 residues. The V gene lost 0 bases and the J gene lost 4 bases, with 13 bases spanning the gap. DNA for the CDR3: TGTGCCAGCAGCTTAGCGAGCCGGGGACCTTACAATGAGCAGTTCTTC. Protein sequence: CASSLASRGPYNEQFF. Combining the CDR3 with reference TRBV7-2 and TRBJ2-1 gives the whole variable domain GAGVSQSPSNKVTEKGKDVELRCDPISGHTALYWYRQSLGQGLEFLIYFQGNSAPDKSGLPSDRFSAERTGGSVSTLTIQRTQQEDSAVYLCASSLASRGPYNEQFFGPGTRLTVL.

For the CDR3, the DNA is TGTGCCAGCAGTTTCAGGGGGGGAATTGAAGCTTTCTTT. It translates to CASSFRGGIEAFF. This chain joins TRBV28 and TRBJ1-1; 7 bases match TRBD1. V shed 3 bases, J shed 7 bases, and the junction held 5 bases outside the gene matches. The germline V gene encodes CDR1 MDHEN and CDR2 SYDVKM. The CDR3 has 13 residues.

This clone has only a few counts. The CDR3: CASSEIWGSSSYEQYF. DNA of the CDR3: TGTGCCAGCAGTGAAATCTGGGGTTCCAGCTCCTACGAGCAGTACTTC. The genes are TRBV6-1 and TRBJ2-7; D is unresolved. The V end was cut by 2 bases, the J end by 0 bases, with 14 bases between. Looked up from germline, CDR1 is MNHNS and CDR2 is SASEGT. CDR3 length equals 16 residues.

This clone came up once. This chain links TRBV5-1 with TRBJ1-2; no reliable D call. Trimming took off 5 bases at V and 0 bases at J, with 14 bases between the two ends. Germline CDR1 is SGHRS and CDR2 is YFSETQ. There are 15 residues in the CDR3. CDR3 sequence (DNA): TGCGCCAGCAGGCGCTCCTTCCGCCCTAACTATGGCTACACCTTC. Protein: CASRRSFRPNYGYTF.

J is TRBJ2-6 and V is TRBV5-4; D not resolved. V lost 3 bases and J lost 0, with 16 bases in between. This CDR3 region has 18 residues. Germline assignment: CDR1 SGHNT and CDR2 YYREEE (reference sequence). The chain's CDR3 is CASSSHGLPSSGANVLTF. For the CDR3, the DNA is TGTGCCAGCAGCTCACATGGGCTACCGAGCTCTGGGGCCAACGTCCTGACTTTC.

The genes are TRBV4-1 and TRBJ2-3; no clear D gene. The length of the CDR3 is 13 residues. Germline V gene lookup returns CDR1 MGHRA and CDR2 YSYEKL. Trimming took 1 base from V and 4 from J, leaving 6 bases between them. The DNA for the CDR3 is TGCGCCAGCAGCCAAGCCTCTCCAGATACGCAGTATTTT. It yields the protein CASSQASPDTQYF.

V is TRBV6-5 and J is TRBJ1-2; 7 nucleotides match TRBD1. The germline gives CDR1 MNHEY, CDR2 SVGAGI. J lost 1 base, V lost 2 bases, and 1 base had no gene match. The CDR3 loop spans 14 amino acids. The CDR3 DNA reads TGTGCCAGCAGTTACAGACAGGGTAACTATGGCTACACCTTC. This translates into CASSYRQGNYGYTF.

The chain has TRBV27 and TRBJ1-1; tentatively, D is TRBD1 (5 bases). Germline V CDR1 and CDR2: MNHEY, SMNVEV (reference sequence). V dropped 4 bases and J dropped 7 bases, with 13 bases sitting between them. This CDR3 spans 13 amino acids. CDR3 sequence reads: CASSSIPTGEAFF. The CDR3 nucleotides read TGTGCCAGCAGTTCAATCCCTACAGGTGAAGCTTTCTTT.

The chain joins TRBV27 to TRBJ2-3, with 12 bases that match TRBD2. CDR1 is MNHEY, CDR2 SMNVEV, per germline (reference sequence). The CDR3 extends over 16 amino acids. The ends lost 5 bases at V and 2 bases at J; junction bases unmatched: 5. As DNA, the CDR3 is TGTGCCAGCAGTACACTAGCGGGGGGACCCACAGATACGCAGTATTTT. This gives the protein CASSTLAGGPTDTQYF.

The chain combines TRBV19 with TRBJ1-4; D gene uncertain. Germline V gene lookup returns CDR1 LNHDA and CDR2 SQIVND (reference sequence). V was cut by 6 bases and J by 3 bases, with 11 bases left in between. The CDR3 is 14 residues long. The CDR3 DNA is TGTGCCAGTAGGAGGGAGAATCCTAATGAAAAACTGTTTTTT. Translating gives CASRRENPNEKLFF.

The genes are TRBV7-9 and TRBJ2-7; no reliable D call. V was cut by 4 bases and J by 2 bases, with 15 bases left in between. This CDR3 is 15 amino acids long. From germline, CDR1 is SEHNR and CDR2 FQNEAQ (reference sequence). The CDR3 DNA sequence: TGTGCCAGCAGCTCATCTGGCGGATTAACCTACGAGCAGTACTTC. This codes for CASSSSGGLTYEQYF.

V usage is TRBV6-4 and J usage is TRBJ2-3, with 10 nucleotides matching TRBD2. V shed 0 bases and J 4 bases; nucleotides not matched to a gene: 1. The germline V gene has CDR1 MRHNA and CDR2 SNTAGT. The CDR3 totals 15 residues. The CDR3 loop reads CASSDSAGGPDTQYF. CDR3 nucleotide sequence: TGTGCCAGCAGTGACTCAGCGGGGGGGCCAGATACGCAGTATTTT.

This clone was recorded once. This sequence joins TRBV30 and TRBJ1-1; no reliable D call. Germline V gene sequence: CDR1 GTSNPN, CDR2 SVGIG (reference sequence). The length of the CDR3 is 13 residues. Trimming cost V 2 bases and J 4 bases, with 11 bases left between them. CDR3: CAWSRGFLTEAFF. The CDR3 DNA is TGTGCCTGGAGTAGAGGATTCCTCACTGAAGCTTTCTTT. Based on the CDR3 plus reference TRBV30 and TRBJ1-1, the full variable domain is SQTIHQWPATLVQPVGSPLSLECTVEGTSNPNLYWYRQAAGRGLQLLFYSVGIGQISSEVPQNLSASRPQDRQFILSSKKLLLSDSGFYLCAWSRGFLTEAFFGQGTRLTVV.